Below are 25 T cell receptor beta chains sequenced from a single sample in a study of T cell clonotyping in hematopoietic cell transplantation. The protocol was immunoSEQ multiplex PCR, while the TCRdb copy is restricted to in-frame clones and leaves out a portion. The table lists roughly 15,000 clones, roughly 94% of them singletons. Sequencing was performed on PBMCs, taken 30 days after allogeneic stem cell transplant. The receptor source for this set is a male patient between 55 and 70 years old who had an allogeneic stem cell transplant from an unrelated donor, so the T cells may come from the graft donor. Some clones in this sample may be carry-over from other donors' samples.

The chain employs TRBV14 and TRBJ2-5, with D tentatively TRBD2 (6 bases). The germline V gene encodes CDR1 SGHDN and CDR2 FVKESK. V was pared by 1 base and J by 5 bases, with 8 bases between. The CDR3 runs to 13 residues. The CDR3 loop reads CASSQVRGETQYF. For the CDR3, the DNA is TGTGCCAGCAGCCAAGTGCGGGGCGAGACCCAGTACTTC.

The DNA for the CDR3 is TGTGCCAGCAGTTCGCCGACTAGCGGGGTTAATACGCAGTATTTT. Its translation: CASSSPTSGVNTQYF. The chain has TRBV6-5 and TRBJ2-3, with TRBD2 identical over 11 bases. Unmatched junction bases numbered 7, after V lost 4 bases and J lost 7 bases. The CDR3 has 15 residues. Germline assignment: CDR1 MNHEY and CDR2 SVGAGI.

The chain employs TRBV5-6 and TRBJ2-2, with D unresolved. The CDR3 has 13 residues. Trimming shortened V by 4 bases and J by 3 bases, and 7 bases separated the two germline ends. The germline CDR1 and CDR2 sequences are SGHDT and YYEEEE. CDR3 sequence reads: CASSPPDTGELFF. CDR3 DNA: TGTGCCAGCAGCCCCCCGGACACCGGGGAGCTGTTTTTT.

This clone was observed once. The V call is TRBV6-6, the J call TRBJ2-3, with D possibly being TRBD1 or TRBD2 (5 bases each). Trimming cost V 5 bases and J 0 bases, with 9 bases left between them. This CDR3 region has 14 residues. Germline V gene sequence: CDR1 MNHNY, CDR2 SVGAGI (reference sequence). In DNA form, the CDR3 reads TGTGCCAGCAGTCGGGACCAAAGCACAGATACGCAGTATTTT. Its translation is CASSRDQSTDTQYF.

The rearrangement uses TRBV7-8 and TRBJ1-6; D might be TRBD1 (5 bases). This CDR3 comprises 19 residues. V was pared by 2 bases and J by 0 bases, with 17 bases between. Germline CDR1 reads SGHVS; CDR2 reads FQNEAQ. The CDR3 region has the DNA TGTGCCAGCAGCTTATTCTTAGGGACTGCCAGCTCCTATAATTCACCCCTCCACTTT. Amino acids: CASSLFLGTASSYNSPLHF.

This CDR3 is CASSYGRTAYEQYF. The CDR3 region has the DNA TGTGCCAGCAGTTACGGCAGGACTGCCTACGAGCAGTACTTC. The chain has TRBV6-5 and TRBJ2-7; possibly TRBD2 for D (5 bases). V was trimmed by 2 bases and J by 2 bases, leaving 10 bases between them. This CDR3 is 14 amino acids long. Germline values: CDR1 MNHEY, CDR2 SVGAGI.

This chain links TRBV19 with TRBJ2-7; D uncertain. V lost 5 bases, J lost 3 bases, and 5 bases lay in between. CDR3 length: 11 amino acids. CDR1 and CDR2 from the germline V gene are LNHDA and SQIVND (reference sequence). DNA of the CDR3: TGTGCCAGTAGTGACGGCTACGAGCAGTACTTC. Its translation: CASSDGYEQYF. The full variable domain, in which reference TRBV19 and TRBJ2-7 provide the parts outside the CDR3, is DGGITQSPKYLFRKEGQNVTLSCEQNLNHDAMYWYRQDPGQGLRLIYYSQIVNDFQKGDIAEGYSVSREKKESFPLTVTSAQKNPTAFYLCASSDGYEQYFGPGTRLTVT.

The V call is TRBV6-4, the J call TRBJ2-3; the match to TRBD2 covers 13 bases. V shed 6 bases and J 4 bases; nucleotides not matched to a gene: 7. From germline, CDR1 is MRHNA and CDR2 SNTAGT. CDR3 length: 16 amino acids. The CDR3 sequence: CASSPRGLAGPDTQYF. For the CDR3, the DNA is TGTGCCAGCAGCCCAAGGGGACTAGCGGGACCAGATACGCAGTATTTT.

V and J are TRBV4-1 and TRBJ1-6; weak D call: TRBD1 (5 bases). This CDR3 comprises 12 residues. V lost 5 bases and J lost 13, with 12 bases in between. Germline CDR1 is MGHRA and CDR2 is YSYEKL. The CDR3 sequence is CASSGTGSPLHF. In nucleotides, the CDR3 is TGCGCCAGCAGCGGGACTGGTTCGCCCCTCCACTTT.

This chain uses TRBV5-6 with TRBJ2-1; D possibly matches TRBD1 or TRBD2 (5 bases each). The germline CDR1 and CDR2 sequences are SGHDT and YYEEEE. V was cut by 3 bases and J by 7 bases, with 11 bases left in between. The CDR3 is 13 residues long. CDR3 in DNA: TGTGCCAGCAGCTGGGACCCCGGTAATGAGCAGTTCTTC. Translating it yields CASSWDPGNEQFF.

The V call is TRBV27, the J call TRBJ1-4; D remains ambiguous. Germline V lookup: CDR1 MNHEY, CDR2 SMNVEV (reference sequence). Trimming took off 5 bases at V and 7 bases at J, with 11 bases between the two ends. The CDR3 runs to 13 residues. CDR3 nucleotides: TGTGCCAGCAGTGAAGACCGGGGTGAAAAACTGTTTTTT. This codes for CASSEDRGEKLFF.

V gene TRBV6-4 combines with J gene TRBJ1-5, with D possibly being TRBD1 (5 bases). Trimming cost V 0 bases and J 0 bases, with 9 bases left between them. The CDR3 covers 16 residues. CDR1 is MRHNA, CDR2 SNTAGT, per germline. The CDR3 DNA follows: TGTGCCAGCAGTGACTCGAAGGGGAATAGCAATCAGCCCCAGCATTTT. It codes for CASSDSKGNSNQPQHF.

This clone has a single count. The chain recombines TRBV6-5 with TRBJ1-2; 7 bases agree with TRBD1. The CDR3 runs 13 residues. Trimming took 6 bases from V and 6 from J; bases not matched to a gene: 7. Germline CDR1 is MNHEY and CDR2 is SVGAGI. The chain's CDR3 is CASRNDRVDGYTF. The CDR3 bases are TGTGCCAGCAGGAACGACAGGGTTGATGGCTACACCTTC.

This chain joins TRBV6-5 and TRBJ2-3, with D hard to call. Trimming took 2 bases from V and 4 from J, leaving 1 base between them. Germline loops: CDR1 MNHEY, CDR2 SVGAGI. The CDR3 has 11 residues. The CDR3 loop is CASSYADTQYF. The CDR3 bases are TGTGCCAGCAGTTACGCAGATACGCAGTATTTT.

The chain's CDR3 is CASSASRAANTGELFF. The CDR3 coding sequence is TGTGCCAGCTCCGCGAGCAGGGCCGCGAACACCGGGGAGCTGTTTTTT. The chain employs TRBV25-1 and TRBJ2-2, with a possible D match to TRBD1 (5 bases). This CDR3 region has 16 residues. The V gene lost 8 bases and the J gene lost 0 bases, with 16 bases spanning the gap. In germline, CDR1 is MGHDK, CDR2 SYGVNS.

This clone appeared once. This chain uses TRBV9 with TRBJ1-4; 7 bases agree with TRBD1. The CDR3 has 14 residues. The germline V gene encodes CDR1 SGDLS and CDR2 YYNGEE. V was pared by 0 bases and J by 10 bases, with 6 bases of the junction left unmatched. CDR3 nucleotides: TGTGCCAGCAGCGTAGGGTCAGGGGGGTTAAAACTGTTTTTT. Its translation is CASSVGSGGLKLFF.

V is TRBV19 and J is TRBJ1-6; no definite D call. This CDR3 contains 14 residues. CDR1 is LNHDA, CDR2 SQIVND, per germline (reference sequence). Trimming pared 7 bases from V and 7 bases from J, leaving 14 bases between. CDR3 nucleotide sequence: TGTGCCAGTAATCCGGGCAGAGGGAATTCACCCCTCCACTTT. Translation: CASNPGRGNSPLHF.

The rearrangement joins TRBV19 to TRBJ2-3; D remains ambiguous. Trimming left V 3 bases short and J 3 bases short, with 16 bases between. Germline V CDR1 and CDR2: LNHDA, SQIVND (reference sequence). The CDR3 runs 16 residues. CDR3 bases: TGTGCCAGTAGTATCACGGACGGTGTGAGGACAGATACGCAGTATTTT. Translating it yields CASSITDGVRTDTQYF.

This rearrangement joins TRBV4-3 to TRBJ2-3, with TRBD1 as a possible D gene (5 bases). The ends were cut back, 3 bases at V and 0 bases at J, with 16 bases in the middle. Germline V gives CDR1 LGHNA, CDR2 YSLEER. There are 17 residues in the CDR3. CDR3 protein: CASSHRKGPASTDTQYF. The CDR3 coding sequence is TGCGCCAGCAGCCACAGAAAGGGGCCGGCTAGCACAGATACGCAGTATTTT.

The chain links TRBV19 to TRBJ1-5; D might be TRBD1 (6 bases). Trimming pared 6 bases from V and 4 bases from J, leaving 16 bases between. CDR1 LNHDA and CDR2 SQIVND come from the germline V gene (reference sequence). There are 15 residues in the CDR3. CDR3 DNA sequence: TGTGCCAGTAGACCTTTACTAGGGGGAAATCAGCCCCAGCATTTT. Translating gives CASRPLLGGNQPQHF.

CDR3 coding DNA: TGTGCCAGCAGCTTCAAGGCAGGAAACACCATATATTTT. Protein sequence: CASSFKAGNTIYF. The rearrangement uses TRBV7-2 and TRBJ1-3; D is uncertain. The CDR3 covers 13 residues. The ends were cut back, 3 bases at V and 4 bases at J, with 7 bases in the middle. Germline V gene lookup returns CDR1 SGHTA and CDR2 FQGNSA.

The rearrangement links TRBV5-4 to TRBJ2-3; 8 bases are shared with TRBD2. CDR1 is SGHNT and CDR2 is YYREEE in the germline V gene (reference sequence). With 4 bases clipped from V and 0 bases from J, the junction kept 4 bases outside the gene matches. This CDR3 has 15 residues. Here the CDR3 reads CASSPRGGSTDTQYF. As DNA, the CDR3 is TGTGCCAGCAGCCCCCGGGGGGGAAGCACAGATACGCAGTATTTT.

The chain links TRBV10-3 to TRBJ1-2; 11 bases map to TRBD1. Trimming removed 10 bases from V and 0 bases from J; junction bases left unmatched: 10. The CDR3 spans 16 residues. Germline V gene sequence: CDR1 ENHRY, CDR2 SYGVKD. For the CDR3, the DNA is TGTGCCACCGCCGGGACAGGGGGTTCCGCTAACTATGGCTACACCTTC. Protein product: CATAGTGGSANYGYTF.

The rearrangement joins TRBV6-5 to TRBJ1-6; perhaps TRBD1 as D (5 bases). V dropped 0 bases and J dropped 7 bases, with 13 bases sitting between them. Germline loops: CDR1 MNHEY, CDR2 SVGAGI. The CDR3 extends over 16 amino acids. The CDR3, as DNA: TGTGCCAGCAGTTACTCAATGGGGCAGCTAAATTCACCCCTCCACTTT. This gives the protein CASSYSMGQLNSPLHF.

The CDR3 loop is CASSMGQGQLYQPQHF. The CDR3 nucleotides read TGTGCCAGTAGTATGGGACAGGGTCAACTGTATCAGCCCCAGCATTTT. The chain has TRBV19 and TRBJ1-5; 9 nucleotides match TRBD1. The CDR3 is 16 amino acids. Germline values: CDR1 LNHDA, CDR2 SQIVND (reference sequence). With V trimmed by 3 bases and J by 5 bases, 8 bases remained unmatched.